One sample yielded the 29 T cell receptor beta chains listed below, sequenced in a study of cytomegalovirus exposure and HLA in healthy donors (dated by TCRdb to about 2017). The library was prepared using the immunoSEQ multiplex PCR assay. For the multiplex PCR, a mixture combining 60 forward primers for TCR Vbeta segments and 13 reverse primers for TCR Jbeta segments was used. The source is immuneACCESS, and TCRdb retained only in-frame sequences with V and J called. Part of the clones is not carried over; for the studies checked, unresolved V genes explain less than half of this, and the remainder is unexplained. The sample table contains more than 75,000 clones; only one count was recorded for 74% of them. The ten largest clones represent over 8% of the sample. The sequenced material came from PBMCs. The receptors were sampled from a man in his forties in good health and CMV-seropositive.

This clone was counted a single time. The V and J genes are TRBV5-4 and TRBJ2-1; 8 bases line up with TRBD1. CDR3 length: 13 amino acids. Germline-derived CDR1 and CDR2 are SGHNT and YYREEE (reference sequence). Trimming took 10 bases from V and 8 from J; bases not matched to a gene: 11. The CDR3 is CAGAGGRTDEQFF. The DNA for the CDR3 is TGTGCCGGGGCAGGGGGCCGTACGGATGAGCAGTTCTTC.

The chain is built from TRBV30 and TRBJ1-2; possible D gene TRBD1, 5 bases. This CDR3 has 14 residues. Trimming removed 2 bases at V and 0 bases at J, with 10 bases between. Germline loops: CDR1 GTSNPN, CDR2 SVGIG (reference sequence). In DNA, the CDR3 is TGTGCCTGGAGTATAACAGGCCCTAACTATGGCTACACCTTC. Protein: CAWSITGPNYGYTF.

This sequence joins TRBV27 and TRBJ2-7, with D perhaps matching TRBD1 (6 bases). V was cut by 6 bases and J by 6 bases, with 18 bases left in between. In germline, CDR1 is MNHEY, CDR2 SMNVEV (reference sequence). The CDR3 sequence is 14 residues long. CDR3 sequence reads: CASSSPTGWPEQYF. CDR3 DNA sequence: TGTGCCAGCAGCTCGCCAACAGGGTGGCCCGAGCAGTACTTC.

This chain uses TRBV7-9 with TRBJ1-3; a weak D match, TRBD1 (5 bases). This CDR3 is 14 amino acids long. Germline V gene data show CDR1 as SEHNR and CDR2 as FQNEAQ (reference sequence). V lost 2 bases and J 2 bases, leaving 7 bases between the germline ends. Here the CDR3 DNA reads TGTGCCAGCAGCTTAAGGGGTGCTGGAAACACCATATATTTT. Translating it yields CASSLRGAGNTIYF.

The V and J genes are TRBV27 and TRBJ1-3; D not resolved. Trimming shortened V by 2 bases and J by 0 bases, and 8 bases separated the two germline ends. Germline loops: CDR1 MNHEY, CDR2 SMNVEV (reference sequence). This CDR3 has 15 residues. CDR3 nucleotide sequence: TGTGCCAGCAGTTTAGGCCCCCCCTCTGGAAACACCATATATTTT. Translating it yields CASSLGPPSGNTIYF.

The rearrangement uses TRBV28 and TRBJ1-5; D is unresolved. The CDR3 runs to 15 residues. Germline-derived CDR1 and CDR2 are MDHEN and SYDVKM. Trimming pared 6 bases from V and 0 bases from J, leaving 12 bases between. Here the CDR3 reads CASRPAFDSNQPQHF. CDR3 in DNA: TGTGCCAGCAGACCAGCGTTTGATAGCAATCAGCCCCAGCATTTT.

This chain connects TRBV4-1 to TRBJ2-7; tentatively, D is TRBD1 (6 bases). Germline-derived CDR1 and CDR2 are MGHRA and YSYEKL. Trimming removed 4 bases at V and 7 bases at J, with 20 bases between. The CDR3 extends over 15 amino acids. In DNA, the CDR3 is TGCGCCAGCAGCCCCACGGACAGCCTGATGGGGGAGCAGTACTTC. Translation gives CASSPTDSLMGEQYF.

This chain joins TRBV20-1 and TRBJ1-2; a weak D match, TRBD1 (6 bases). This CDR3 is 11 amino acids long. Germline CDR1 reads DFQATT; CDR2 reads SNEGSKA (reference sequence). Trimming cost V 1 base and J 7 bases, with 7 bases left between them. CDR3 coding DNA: TGCAGTGCTAGAGGGGGGCCTGGCTACACCTTC. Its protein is CSARGGPGYTF.

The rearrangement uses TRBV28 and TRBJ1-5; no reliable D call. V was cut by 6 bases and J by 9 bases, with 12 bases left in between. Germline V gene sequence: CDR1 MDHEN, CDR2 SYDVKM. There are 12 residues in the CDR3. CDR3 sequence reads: CASRTSTPPQHF. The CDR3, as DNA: TGTGCCAGCAGGACTTCCACCCCGCCCCAGCATTTT.

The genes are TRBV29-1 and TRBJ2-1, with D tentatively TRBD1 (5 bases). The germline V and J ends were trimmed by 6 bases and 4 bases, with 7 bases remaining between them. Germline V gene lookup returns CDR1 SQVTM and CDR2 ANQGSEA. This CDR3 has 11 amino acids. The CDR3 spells CSVTAYNEQFF. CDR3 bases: TGCAGCGTGACAGCGTACAATGAGCAGTTCTTC.

The CDR3 is CASSQDEGPPAQYF. The CDR3 DNA sequence: TGTGCCAGCAGCCAAGATGAGGGCCCTCCGGCCCAGTACTTC. The J gene is TRBJ2-5, the V gene TRBV4-2, with D tentatively TRBD2 (5 bases). Germline CDR1 and CDR2: LGHNA and YNFKEQ. The V gene lost 0 bases and the J gene lost 9 bases, with 14 bases spanning the gap. The CDR3 spans 14 residues.

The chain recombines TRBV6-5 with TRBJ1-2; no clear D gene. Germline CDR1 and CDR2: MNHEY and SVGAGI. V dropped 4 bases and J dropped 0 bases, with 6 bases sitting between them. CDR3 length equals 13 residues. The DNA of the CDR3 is TGTGCCAGCAGTTCCGGGGCTAACTATGGCTACACCTTC. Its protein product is CASSSGANYGYTF.

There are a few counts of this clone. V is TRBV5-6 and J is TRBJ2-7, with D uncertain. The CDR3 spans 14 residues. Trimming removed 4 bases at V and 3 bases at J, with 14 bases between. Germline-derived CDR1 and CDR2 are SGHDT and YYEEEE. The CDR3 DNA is TGTGCCAGCAGCCCCAGTCCATCTAGCTACGAGCAGTACTTC. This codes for CASSPSPSSYEQYF.

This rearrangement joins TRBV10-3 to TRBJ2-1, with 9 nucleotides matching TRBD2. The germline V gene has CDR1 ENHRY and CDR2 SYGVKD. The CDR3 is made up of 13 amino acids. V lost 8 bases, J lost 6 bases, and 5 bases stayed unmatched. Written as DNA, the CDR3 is TGTGCCATCTCCGCGGGGGGGCTCAATGAGCAGTTCTTC. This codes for CAISAGGLNEQFF.

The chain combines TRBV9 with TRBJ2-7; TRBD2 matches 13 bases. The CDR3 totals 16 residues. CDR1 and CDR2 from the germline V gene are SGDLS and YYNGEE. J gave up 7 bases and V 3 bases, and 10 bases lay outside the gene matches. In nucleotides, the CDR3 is TGTGCCAGCAGCGGAGGGGGGACTAGCGGGGCGGGGGAGCAGTACTTC. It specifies CASSGGGTSGAGEQYF.

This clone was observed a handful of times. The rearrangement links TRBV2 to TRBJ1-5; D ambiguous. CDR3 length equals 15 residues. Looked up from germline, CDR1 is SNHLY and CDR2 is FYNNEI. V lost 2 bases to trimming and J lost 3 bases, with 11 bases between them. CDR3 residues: CASSELARSNQPQHF. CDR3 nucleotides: TGTGCCAGCAGTGAATTGGCCCGATCCAATCAGCCCCAGCATTTT.

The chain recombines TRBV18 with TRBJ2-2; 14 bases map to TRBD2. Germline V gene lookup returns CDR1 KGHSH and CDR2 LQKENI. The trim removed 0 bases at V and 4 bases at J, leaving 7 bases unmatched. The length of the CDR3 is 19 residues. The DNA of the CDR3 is TGTGCCAGCTCACCACCGCCCGGACTAGCGGGAGGACCCACCGGGGAGCTGTTTTTT. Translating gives CASSPPPGLAGGPTGELFF.

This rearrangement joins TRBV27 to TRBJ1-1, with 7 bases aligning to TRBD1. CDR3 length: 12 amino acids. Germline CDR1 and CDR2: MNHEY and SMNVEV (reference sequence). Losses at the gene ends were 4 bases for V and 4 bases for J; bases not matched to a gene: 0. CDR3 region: CASSSGGTEAFF. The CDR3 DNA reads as TGTGCCAGCAGTTCAGGGGGCACTGAAGCTTTCTTT.

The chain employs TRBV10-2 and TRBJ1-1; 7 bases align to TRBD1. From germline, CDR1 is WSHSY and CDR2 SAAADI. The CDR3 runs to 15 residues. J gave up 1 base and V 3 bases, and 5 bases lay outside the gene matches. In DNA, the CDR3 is TGCGCCAGCAGTGATACCGGGACAGCGAACACTGAAGCTTTCTTT. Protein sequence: CASSDTGTANTEAFF.

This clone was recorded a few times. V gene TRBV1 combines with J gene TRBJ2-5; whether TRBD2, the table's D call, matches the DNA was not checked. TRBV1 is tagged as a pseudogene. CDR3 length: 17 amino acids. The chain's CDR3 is CTSSQERTEKRVETQYF. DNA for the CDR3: TGCACCAGCAGCCAAGAGAGGACTGAGAAGAGGGTGGAGACCCAGTACTTC.

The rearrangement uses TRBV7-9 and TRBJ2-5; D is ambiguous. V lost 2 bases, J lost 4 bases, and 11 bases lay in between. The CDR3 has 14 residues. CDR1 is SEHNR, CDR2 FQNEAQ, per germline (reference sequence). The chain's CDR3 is CASSLSSNSETQYF. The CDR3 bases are TGTGCCAGCAGCTTAAGTAGTAATTCAGAGACCCAGTACTTC.

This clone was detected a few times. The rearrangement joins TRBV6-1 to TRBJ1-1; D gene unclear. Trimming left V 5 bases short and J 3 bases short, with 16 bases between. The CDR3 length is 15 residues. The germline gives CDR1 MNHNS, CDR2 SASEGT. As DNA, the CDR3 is TGTGCCAGCAGTCCCCGTGAGACGGGTGACACTGAAGCTTTCTTT. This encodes CASSPRETGDTEAFF.

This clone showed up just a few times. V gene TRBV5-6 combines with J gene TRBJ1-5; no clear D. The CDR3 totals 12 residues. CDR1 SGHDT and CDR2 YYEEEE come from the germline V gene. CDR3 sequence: CGTGRRNQPQHF. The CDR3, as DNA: TGTGGGACGGGGAGACGCAATCAGCCCCAGCATTTT.

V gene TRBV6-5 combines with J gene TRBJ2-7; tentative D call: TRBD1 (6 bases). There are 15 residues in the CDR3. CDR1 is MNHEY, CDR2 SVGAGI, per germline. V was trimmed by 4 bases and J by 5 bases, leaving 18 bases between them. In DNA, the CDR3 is TGTGCCAGCAGTTTGGGCTCACAGGGTTCCCACGAGCAGTACTTC. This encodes CASSLGSQGSHEQYF.

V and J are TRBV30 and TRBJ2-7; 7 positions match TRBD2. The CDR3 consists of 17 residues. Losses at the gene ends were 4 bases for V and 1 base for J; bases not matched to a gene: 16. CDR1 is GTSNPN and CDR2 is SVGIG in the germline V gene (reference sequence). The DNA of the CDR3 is TGTGCCTGGACTACGCGGGGGAGACTAGCAGAATCCTACGAGCAGTACTTC. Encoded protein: CAWTTRGRLAESYEQYF.

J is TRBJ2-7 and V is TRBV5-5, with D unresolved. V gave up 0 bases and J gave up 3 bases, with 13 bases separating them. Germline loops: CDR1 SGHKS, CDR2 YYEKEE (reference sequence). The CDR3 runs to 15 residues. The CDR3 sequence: CASSLGPGINYEQYF. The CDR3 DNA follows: TGTGCCAGCAGCTTGGGACCAGGAATAAACTACGAGCAGTACTTC.

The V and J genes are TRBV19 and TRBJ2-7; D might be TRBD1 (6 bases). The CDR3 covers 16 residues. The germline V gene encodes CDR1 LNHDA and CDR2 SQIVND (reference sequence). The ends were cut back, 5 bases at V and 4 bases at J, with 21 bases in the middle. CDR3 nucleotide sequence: TGTGCCAGTAGTTCCCGCCGCAGGGGTTCCATTTACGAGCAGTACTTC. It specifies CASSSRRRGSIYEQYF.

CDR3 residues: CAWSPLSQSNTEAFF. The CDR3 bases are TGTGCCTGGAGTCCCCTTTCCCAGTCGAACACTGAAGCTTTCTTT. V gene TRBV30 combines with J gene TRBJ1-1, with D unclear. Per germline, CDR1 GTSNPN and CDR2 SVGIG (reference sequence). The V end lost 2 bases, the J end lost 1 base, and 14 bases lay between the germline ends. CDR3 length: 15 residues.

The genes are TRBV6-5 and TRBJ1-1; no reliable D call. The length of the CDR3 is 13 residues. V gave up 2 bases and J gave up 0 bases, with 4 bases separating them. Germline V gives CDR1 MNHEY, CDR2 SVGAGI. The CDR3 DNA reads TGTGCCAGCAGTTACGAGCTGAACACTGAAGCTTTCTTT. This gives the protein CASSYELNTEAFF.